This T cell receptor beta chain was identified in a study of OX40 agonist ivuxolimab in advanced cancers. Autoimmune disease history or systemic immunosuppression barred patients. On cycle 4 day 1 and cycle 7 day 1, as well as at baseline, blood was sampled. TCRdb's copy holds only in-frame clones and misses some; the assay was immunoSEQ multiplex PCR. The table lists around 60,000 clones, around 90% of them singletons. Turning to this clone: What it binds is not known.

Study conclusions and caveats: What antigens the expanded peripheral T cells recognized was never established. Relative to CD4+ cells, CD8+ T cells on average had more expanded clones.

Trimming left V 2 bases short and J 5 bases short, with 8 bases between. This CDR3 spans 12 amino acids. Germline V lookup: CDR1 SGHDT, CDR2 YYEEEE. Sequenced material: CD4+ or CD8+ T cells sorted from blood, taken in a trial of the OX40 agonist ivuxolimab. The rearrangement joins TRBV5-6 to TRBJ2-7; no definite D call. This TCR was sampled from an adult with an advanced solid tumor such as melanoma, head and neck, liver or kidney cancer. The CDR3 sequence is CASSFMGNEQYF. The CDR3 nucleotides are TGTGCCAGCAGCTTTATGGGGAACGAGCAGTACTTC.